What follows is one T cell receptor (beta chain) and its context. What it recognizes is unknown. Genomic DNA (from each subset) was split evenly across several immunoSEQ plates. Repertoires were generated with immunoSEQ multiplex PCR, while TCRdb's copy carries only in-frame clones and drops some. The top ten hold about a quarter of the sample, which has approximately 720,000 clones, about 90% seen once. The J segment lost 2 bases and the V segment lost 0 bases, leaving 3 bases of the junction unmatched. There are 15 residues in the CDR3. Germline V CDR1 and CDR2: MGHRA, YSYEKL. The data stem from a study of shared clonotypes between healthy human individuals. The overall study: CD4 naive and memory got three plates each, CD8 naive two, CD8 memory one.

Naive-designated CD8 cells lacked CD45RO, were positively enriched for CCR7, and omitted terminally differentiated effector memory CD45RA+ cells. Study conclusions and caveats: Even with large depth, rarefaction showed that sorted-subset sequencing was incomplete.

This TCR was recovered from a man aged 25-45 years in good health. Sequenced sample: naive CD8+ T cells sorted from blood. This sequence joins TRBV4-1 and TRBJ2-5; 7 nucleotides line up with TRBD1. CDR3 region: CASSQEGDSQETQYF. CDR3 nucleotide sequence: TGCGCCAGCAGCCAAGAGGGGGACAGTCAAGAGACCCAGTACTTC.